The rows below give T cell receptor beta chains drawn from one sample of a study of cytomegalovirus exposure and HLA in healthy donors. The protocol was immunoSEQ multiplex PCR, while the TCRdb copy is restricted to in-frame clones and leaves out a portion. The repertoire holds about 110,000 clones, roughly 80% seen once, with 1.3% in the top ten. The sequencing input was PBMCs. The receptor set was obtained from a woman in her thirties in good health and CMV-seronegative. Each CDR3 is given with its conserved first and last residue. The D gene is left open where the match is weak. Only part of the rows carry a size: once, few, many, or a class if the clone is expanded.

D: .
length: 11
J: TRBJ1-1
V: TRBV20-1
size: .
DNA: TGCAGTGCCCGGGGGGCCACTGAAGCTTTCTTT
CDR3: CSARGATEAFF

D: .
length: 13
J: TRBJ1-1
V: TRBV29-1
size: .
DNA: TGCAGCGTTGTGAGGCTCACAACAACTGAAGCTTTCTTT
CDR3: CSVVRLTTTEAFF

D: .
length: 15
J: TRBJ1-3
V: TRBV2
size: .
DNA: TGTGCCAGCAGTAAACAGACTAGCTCTGGAAACACCATATATTTT
CDR3: CASSKQTSSGNTIYF

D: .
length: 14
J: TRBJ2-1
V: TRBV5-1
size: .
DNA: TGCGCCAGCAGATTTGGAGAATACTACAATGAGCAGTTCTTC
CDR3: CASRFGEYYNEQFF

D: TRBD1
length: 15
J: TRBJ2-7
V: TRBV4-1
size: .
DNA: TGCGCCAGCAGCCTTATAGGGACAGGATCCTACGAGCAGTACTTC
CDR3: CASSLIGTGSYEQYF

D: .
length: 14
J: TRBJ1-2
V: TRBV25-1
size: few
DNA: TGTGCCAGCAGTGAAAGTGGCCGCCTAGATGGCTACACCTTC
CDR3: CASSESGRLDGYTF

D: TRBD2
length: 16
J: TRBJ2-1
V: TRBV4-2
size: once
DNA: TGTGCCAGCAGCCAAGAAGGGAGGGCCACCTACAATGAGCAGTTCTTC
CDR3: CASSQEGRATYNEQFF

D: .
length: 15
J: TRBJ1-4
V: TRBV14
size: few
DNA: TGTGCCAGCAGCCAATCTTCGGACAGCAATGAAAAACTGTTTTTT
CDR3: CASSQSSDSNEKLFF

D: .
length: 13
J: TRBJ1-1
V: TRBV7-6
size: .
DNA: TGTGCCAGCAGCGCGATCAAGAACACTGAAGCTTTCTTT
CDR3: CASSAIKNTEAFF

D: .
length: 13
J: TRBJ1-6
V: TRBV10-3
size: .
DNA: TGTGCCATCGGCGGGGAGGCAAATTCACCCCTCCACTTT
CDR3: CAIGGEANSPLHF

D: .
length: 14
J: TRBJ2-5
V: TRBV5-1
size: .
DNA: TGCGCCAGCAGCTCCCCTATGGGGCGAGAGACCCAGTACTTC
CDR3: CASSSPMGRETQYF

D: .
length: 11
J: TRBJ1-3
V: TRBV10-3
size: .
DNA: TGTGCCATCTTGTCTCGAAACACCATATATTTT
CDR3: CAILSRNTIYF

D: .
length: 13
J: TRBJ2-7
V: TRBV21-1
size: .
DNA: TGTGCCAGCAGGGGAAACAGGGCCTACGAGCAGTACTTC
CDR3: CASRGNRAYEQYF

D: .
length: 15
J: TRBJ2-5
V: TRBV7-6
size: .
DNA: TGTGCCAGCAGTAGAGATGGGGCCCTCCAAGAGACCCAGTACTTC
CDR3: CASSRDGALQETQYF

D: TRBD2
length: 17
J: TRBJ2-7
V: TRBV2
size: once
DNA: TGTGCCAGCAGTGATAATTTAGCGGGGGGGCCCCCCTACGAGCAGTACTTC
CDR3: CASSDNLAGGPPYEQYF

D: .
length: 15
J: TRBJ1-4
V: TRBV6-5
size: .
DNA: TGTGCCAGCACCGGCGGGGGCGGTCCTAAAGAAAAACTGTTTTTT
CDR3: CASTGGGGPKEKLFF

D: .
length: 15
J: TRBJ1-4
V: TRBV9
size: .
DNA: TGTGCCAGCAGCGTAGAAGCAGGGACTAATGAAAAACTGTTTTTT
CDR3: CASSVEAGTNEKLFF

D: .
length: 17
J: TRBJ1-3
V: TRBV7-2
size: .
DNA: TGTGCCAGCAGCTTAGAGTGGGCGTTGGACTCTGGAAACACCATATATTTT
CDR3: CASSLEWALDSGNTIYF

D: .
length: 12
J: TRBJ2-1
V: TRBV2
size: .
DNA: TGTGCCAGCAGTGAATACGTCCCCGGGCAGTTCTTC
CDR3: CASSEYVPGQFF

D: .
length: 14
J: TRBJ1-2
V: TRBV27
size: .
DNA: TGTGCCAGCAGTTTCTCCGTGGGAGCAAGAGGCTACACCTTC
CDR3: CASSFSVGARGYTF

D: TRBD1
length: 14
J: TRBJ1-1
V: TRBV19
size: .
DNA: TGTGCCAGTAAACAAAAGACAGGGATTACTGAAGCTTTCTTT
CDR3: CASKQKTGITEAFF

D: TRBD2
length: 14
J: TRBJ2-1
V: TRBV28
size: .
DNA: TGTGCCAGCAGTTTTCTAGCGGGAGCCAATGAGCAGTTCTTC
CDR3: CASSFLAGANEQFF

D: .
length: 15
J: TRBJ1-6
V: TRBV28
size: few
DNA: TGTGCCAGCAGCCCTTCAGGGGTAGGGAATTCACCCCTCCACTTT
CDR3: CASSPSGVGNSPLHF

D: TRBD2
length: 19
J: TRBJ2-3
V: TRBV2
size: .
DNA: TGTGCCAGCAGTCCTACCTACGATGAACTAGCGGGGGGCCCAGATACGCAGTATTTT
CDR3: CASSPTYDELAGGPDTQYF

D: TRBD2
length: 12
J: TRBJ2-7
V: TRBV2
size: .
DNA: TGTGCCAGCAGCCGCTCGGGGGGCGAGCAGTACTTC
CDR3: CASSRSGGEQYF

D: .
length: 14
J: TRBJ2-3
V: TRBV28
size: .
DNA: TGTGCCAGCAGTGTCCTTAGCGAAGTAGCTACGCAGTATTTT
CDR3: CASSVLSEVATQYF

D: .
length: 15
J: TRBJ1-1
V: TRBV4-3
size: .
DNA: TGCGCCAGCAGCCAAGATTGGGGCACGAACACTGAAGCTTTCTTT
CDR3: CASSQDWGTNTEAFF

D: .
length: 14
J: TRBJ1-5
V: TRBV6-5
size: .
DNA: TGTGCCAGCAGATTAACACAGGGCAATCAGCCCCAGCATTTT
CDR3: CASRLTQGNQPQHF